These T cell receptor beta chains were read from a single sample in a study of shared clonotypes between healthy human individuals. Profiling relied on immunoSEQ multiplex PCR, and the TCRdb table lists in-frame clones only, not all of them. The sample has 2.3 million or so clones, 90% to 95% seen once; the top ten hold about 0.39%. Sample: naive CD4+ T cells from PBMCs. The receptors were sampled from a young man in good health. Some clones in this sample may be carry-over from other donors' samples. CDR3s include the opening cysteine and the closing phenylalanine or tryptophan. Each record gives: clone size, J gene, D gene, V gene, CDR3 protein, CDR3 DNA. The D gene is left open where the match is weak. Size is stated for part of the rows, as once, few or many counts, or as a class when the clone is expanded.

>.|TRBJ1-5|.|TRBV28
CASSSPSRGGFGNQPQHF
TGTGCCAGCAGTTCCCCCTCGAGGGGGGGGTTTGGCAATCAGCCCCAGCATTTT
>.|TRBJ2-1|.|TRBV14
CASSQGLPRFDYNEQFF
TGTGCCAGCAGCCAGGGACTCCCGAGGTTCGATTACAATGAGCAGTTCTTC
>.|TRBJ2-4|.|TRBV7-2
CASSLYTGIQYF
TGTGCCAGCAGCTTATATACCGGCATTCAGTACTTC
>.|TRBJ2-7|.|TRBV7-8
CASSPSGTLVRRQYF
TGTGCCAGCAGCCCCTCCGGGACATTGGTGCGTAGGCAGTACTTC
>.|TRBJ2-7|.|TRBV7-8
CASSLERARGAGEQYF
TGTGCCAGCAGCTTAGAGCGGGCCCGGGGGGCTGGGGAGCAGTACTTC
>.|TRBJ1-1|.|TRBV28
CASSLQQYTEAFF
TGTGCCAGCAGTTTGCAGCAATACACTGAAGCTTTCTTT
>.|TRBJ2-1|.|TRBV7-9
CASSLSGPWNEQFF
TGTGCCAGCAGCTTATCGGGACCGTGGAATGAGCAGTTCTTC
>once|TRBJ2-7|TRBD2|TRBV30
CAWSGLAGSYEQYF
TGTGCCTGGAGTGGCCTAGCGGGATCCTACGAGCAGTACTTC
>.|TRBJ2-3|TRBD1|TRBV7-2
CASSLGATGTADTQYF
TGTGCCAGCAGCTTAGGAGCGACCGGGACAGCGGATACGCAGTATTTT
>.|TRBJ2-7|TRBD1|TRBV2
CASTQGETVQYF
TGTGCCAGCACCCAGGGGGAGACGGTCCAGTACTTC
>.|TRBJ1-2|.|TRBV7-2
CASSPQDSYGYTF
TGTGCCAGCAGCCCCCAGGACAGCTATGGCTACACCTTC
>.|TRBJ1-2|TRBD1|TRBV2
CASITTGTGYTF
TGTGCCAGCATTACGACAGGGACTGGCTACACCTTC
>once|TRBJ2-7|.|TRBV30
CAWSRQGSHEQYF
TGTGCCTGGAGTAGGCAGGGGAGCCACGAGCAGTACTTC
>.|TRBJ2-3|.|TRBV28
CASSLAGEDGTDTQYF
TGTGCCAGCAGTTTAGCAGGGGAGGATGGCACAGATACGCAGTATTTT
>.|TRBJ2-7|.|TRBV6-1
CASSPASHEQYF
TGTGCCAGCAGTCCGGCGAGCCACGAGCAGTACTTC
>.|TRBJ1-4|.|TRBV5-1
CASSLERLRGEKLFF
TGCGCCAGCAGCTTGGAGCGTCTTCGGGGGGAAAAACTGTTTTTT
>.|TRBJ1-1|.|TRBV27
CASSLSVVRTEAFF
TGTGCCAGCAGTTTATCTGTGGTAAGGACTGAAGCTTTCTTT
>.|TRBJ2-5|TRBD2|TRBV11-3
CASSLGGLGETQYF
TGTGCCAGCAGCTTAGGGGGACTAGGGGAGACCCAGTACTTC
>.|TRBJ1-1|.|TRBV28
CASSLGTGAFF
TGTGCCAGCAGCCTGGGGACGGGAGCTTTCTTT
>.|TRBJ2-5|TRBD2|TRBV12-5
CASGLGTSAQETQYF
TGTGCTAGTGGACTCGGGACTAGCGCACAAGAGACCCAGTACTTC
>.|TRBJ1-5|TRBD1|TRBV10-3
CASTRDRDNQPQHF
TGTGCCAGCACCAGGGACAGGGATAATCAGCCCCAGCATTTT
>.|TRBJ2-3|.|TRBV6-1
CASSEFRPPTLGTQYF
TGTGCCAGCAGTGAGTTCAGGCCTCCAACATTGGGCACGCAGTATTTT
>.|TRBJ1-1|.|TRBV10-3
CAISESGGTEAFF
TGTGCCATCAGTGAGTCAGGAGGGACTGAAGCTTTCTTT
>.|TRBJ2-1|TRBD2|TRBV7-2
CASISEPLAVDEQFF
TGTGCCAGCATCTCGGAGCCACTAGCGGTGGATGAGCAGTTCTTC
>.|TRBJ1-1|.|TRBV7-8
CASSADRNTEAFF
TGTGCCAGCAGCGCAGACAGGAACACTGAAGCTTTCTTT
>once|TRBJ2-1|TRBD1|TRBV6-5
CASSRTGGNEQFF
TGTGCCAGCAGTCGCACAGGGGGGAATGAGCAGTTCTTC
>once|TRBJ1-5|.|TRBV4-1
CASSQGSGGYNQPQHF
TGCGCCAGCAGCCAAGGTTCGGGGGGATACAATCAGCCCCAGCATTTT
>.|TRBJ1-5|TRBD1|TRBV19
CASSMIRGRSWQPQHF
TGTGCCAGTAGTATGATCAGGGGGCGAAGTTGGCAGCCCCAGCATTTT
>once|TRBJ2-3|.|TRBV12-5
CASATTATTDTQYF
TGTGCTAGTGCCACGACAGCAACCACAGATACGCAGTATTTT
>.|TRBJ2-5|TRBD1|TRBV5-6
CASSLVTGRQETQYF
TGTGCCAGCAGCTTGGTGACAGGGAGACAAGAGACCCAGTACTTC
>.|TRBJ1-5|.|TRBV28
CASMGGGSNQPQHF
TGTGCCAGCATGGGAGGTGGAAGCAATCAGCCCCAGCATTTT
>.|TRBJ2-5|.|TRBV10-3
CAISAGPQETQYF
TGTGCCATCAGTGCAGGGCCCCAAGAGACCCAGTACTTC
>.|TRBJ2-6|.|TRBV7-8
CASSYTGSGANVLTF
TGTGCCAGCAGCTACACCGGCTCTGGGGCCAACGTCCTGACTTTC
>.|TRBJ1-5|TRBD1|TRBV28
CASSLGRGQNQPQHF
TGTGCCAGCAGCCTCGGGAGGGGGCAGAATCAGCCCCAGCATTTT
>.|TRBJ2-1|.|TRBV10-3
CAIMGDGNEQFF
TGTGCCATCATGGGGGACGGCAATGAGCAGTTCTTC
>.|TRBJ2-1|.|TRBV30
CAWSPGYEQFF
TGTGCCTGGAGTCCCGGTTATGAGCAGTTCTTC
>.|TRBJ1-2|.|TRBV7-8
CASSLGPLTRYGYTF
TGTGCCAGCAGCTTAGGCCCCCTGACCCGCTATGGCTACACCTTC
>.|TRBJ2-1|TRBD2|TRBV28
CASRILAGGREQFF
TGTGCCAGCAGAATACTAGCGGGAGGGCGTGAGCAGTTCTTC
>.|TRBJ1-3|.|TRBV29-1
CSVEGLSGNTIYF
TGCAGCGTCGAAGGACTCTCTGGAAACACCATATATTTT
>.|TRBJ1-3|.|TRBV7-2
CASSLGDGWGTGNTIYF
TGTGCCAGCAGCTTAGGTGATGGGTGGGGCACGGGAAACACCATATATTTT
>.|TRBJ2-1|TRBD2|TRBV10-3
CAAGGQVAGNYNEQFF
TGTGCCGCTGGAGGTCAGGTAGCGGGAAACTACAATGAGCAGTTCTTC
>.|TRBJ2-7|TRBD2|TRBV5-6
CASSWGTSGIYYEQYF
TGTGCCAGCAGCTGGGGGACTAGCGGGATATACTACGAGCAGTACTTC
>.|TRBJ2-7|TRBD1|TRBV7-9
CASSLRQGREQYF
TGTGCCAGCAGCCTGAGACAGGGTAGGGAGCAGTACTTC
>once|TRBJ2-7|.|TRBV7-8
CASSNSLLRLSYEQYF
TGTGCCAGCAGCAACTCTCTTCTGCGTCTCTCCTACGAGCAGTACTTC
>.|TRBJ2-3|TRBD2|TRBV2
CASSGTSVTDTQYF
TGTGCCAGCTCCGGGACTAGCGTAACAGATACGCAGTATTTT
>.|TRBJ2-7|TRBD1|TRBV28
CASSSYLRQGLPRLYF
TGTGCCAGCAGTTCCTACCTGAGACAGGGGCTACCGAGGTTGTACTTC
>.|TRBJ2-3|TRBD2|TRBV6-9
CASRQGGLAGVTDTQYF
TGTGCCAGCCGCCAAGGGGGGCTAGCGGGAGTCACAGATACGCAGTATTTT
>.|TRBJ2-3|.|TRBV11-3
CASSSITDTQYF
TGTGCCAGCAGCTCCATCACAGATACGCAGTATTTT
>.|TRBJ2-6|.|TRBV15
CATSRQGYGANVLTF
TGTGCCACCAGCAGACAGGGGTACGGGGCCAACGTCCTGACTTTC
>.|TRBJ2-5|.|TRBV12-5
CASGLERRTETQYF
TGTGCTAGTGGTTTGGAGCGGCGGACAGAGACCCAGTACTTC
>.|TRBJ2-2|.|TRBV5-1
CASSLVPGTGELFF
TGCGCCAGCAGCTTGGTCCCTGGAACCGGGGAGCTGTTTTTT
>.|TRBJ2-3|.|TRBV6-5
CASSSKGDTQYF
TGTGCCAGCAGTTCTAAAGGAGATACGCAGTATTTT
>once|TRBJ2-2|.|TRBV7-2
CASSLLGGPNTGELFF
TGTGCCAGCAGCTTATTAGGGGGTCCGAACACCGGGGAGCTGTTTTTT
>.|TRBJ1-4|.|TRBV7-9
CASSLRSLSEKLFF
TGTGCCAGCAGCTTAAGGAGCCTGTCTGAAAAACTGTTTTTT
>once|TRBJ1-4|.|TRBV7-9
CASSLVMEKLFF
TGTGCCAGCAGCTTAGTTATGGAAAAACTGTTTTTT